Below are 9 T cell receptor beta chains sequenced from a single sample in a study of blood T cell repertoires in COVID-19. The data were produced by immunoSEQ multiplex PCR, yet TCRdb's version contains in-frame clones alone and is incomplete. In the table there are some 300,000 clones, about 90% of which are singletons. The sequenced sample was peripheral blood. Receptor source: a woman in her thirties or forties with COVID-19, enrolled during active disease.

This chain joins TRBV6-5 and TRBJ2-1; 10 bases align to TRBD1. The CDR3 totals 14 residues. Per the germline V gene, CDR1 is MNHEY and CDR2 is SVGAGI. Trimming removed 5 bases from V and 8 bases from J; junction bases left unmatched: 6. CDR3: CASSLRDRGHEQFF. The CDR3, as DNA: TGTGCCAGCAGTCTCCGGGACAGGGGCCATGAGCAGTTCTTC.

The V and J genes are TRBV7-3 and TRBJ2-7; 13 bases line up with TRBD2. Per germline, CDR1 SGHTA and CDR2 FQGTGA. Trimming took 5 bases from V and 2 from J; bases not matched to a gene: 3. This CDR3 has 15 amino acids. The CDR3 sequence: CASSEGLAGTYEQYF. In DNA, the CDR3 is TGTGCCAGCAGCGAGGGACTAGCGGGAACCTACGAGCAGTACTTC.

This clone was seen only once. This sequence joins TRBV9 and TRBJ1-1, with a possible D match to TRBD1 (5 bases). CDR1 SGDLS and CDR2 YYNGEE come from the germline V gene. The length of the CDR3 is 14 residues. Trimming took off 3 bases at V and 1 base at J, with 10 bases between the two ends. This CDR3 reads CASSGTLGNTEAFF. The CDR3 DNA follows: TGTGCCAGCAGCGGGACACTGGGGAACACTGAAGCTTTCTTT.

The chain uses TRBV4-3 and TRBJ1-3, with D uncertain. This CDR3 contains 14 residues. V shed 4 bases and J shed 1 base, with 8 bases lying between them. CDR1 LGHNA and CDR2 YSLEER come from the germline V gene. The CDR3 region has the DNA TGCGCCAGCAGCCCGGGAATTTCTGGAAACACCATATATTTT. Residues: CASSPGISGNTIYF.

The chain couples TRBV6-5 to TRBJ2-5; a possible D gene is TRBD2 (5 bases). The germline V gene has CDR1 MNHEY and CDR2 SVGAGI. V gave up 2 bases and J gave up 4 bases, with 8 bases separating them. The CDR3 runs 13 residues. CDR3 amino acids: CASSYGRGETQYF. DNA of the CDR3: TGTGCCAGCAGTTACGGACGGGGAGAGACCCAGTACTTC.

This clone was detected only once. V is TRBV28 and J is TRBJ2-7, with D possibly TRBD2 on 7 matching bases. The ends were cut back, 4 bases at V and 3 bases at J, with 16 bases in the middle. CDR1 and CDR2 (germline): MDHEN, SYDVKM. This CDR3 spans 15 amino acids. The chain's CDR3 is CASSSGGAPLYEQYF. The DNA for the CDR3 is TGTGCCAGCAGTTCTGGGGGGGCGCCCCTCTACGAGCAGTACTTC.

The CDR3 coding sequence is TGCGCCAGCAGCCAAGAGTTCTACAGCCAAGAGACCCAGTACTTC. Protein: CASSQEFYSQETQYF. V is TRBV4-1 and J is TRBJ2-5; D remains ambiguous. Germline CDR1 and CDR2: MGHRA and YSYEKL. Trimming stripped 0 bases from V and 1 base from J, with 9 bases between. This CDR3 is 15 amino acids long.

The chain couples TRBV5-6 to TRBJ1-1, with a weak D call TRBD1 (6 bases). Trimming removed 0 bases at V and 1 base at J, with 10 bases between. The CDR3 covers 15 residues. CDR1 and CDR2 from the germline V gene are SGHDT and YYEEEE. This CDR3 is CASSLAKQGNTEAFF. The DNA for the CDR3 is TGTGCCAGCAGCTTGGCAAAACAGGGGAACACTGAAGCTTTCTTT.

V usage is TRBV5-1 and J usage is TRBJ2-5; D gene ambiguous. The CDR3 sequence is 15 residues long. V lost 2 bases to trimming and J lost 0 bases, with 11 bases between them. Germline V CDR1 and CDR2: SGHRS, YFSETQ. The CDR3: CASSFGPGNQETQYF. CDR3 bases: TGCGCCAGCAGCTTCGGCCCAGGAAACCAAGAGACCCAGTACTTC.